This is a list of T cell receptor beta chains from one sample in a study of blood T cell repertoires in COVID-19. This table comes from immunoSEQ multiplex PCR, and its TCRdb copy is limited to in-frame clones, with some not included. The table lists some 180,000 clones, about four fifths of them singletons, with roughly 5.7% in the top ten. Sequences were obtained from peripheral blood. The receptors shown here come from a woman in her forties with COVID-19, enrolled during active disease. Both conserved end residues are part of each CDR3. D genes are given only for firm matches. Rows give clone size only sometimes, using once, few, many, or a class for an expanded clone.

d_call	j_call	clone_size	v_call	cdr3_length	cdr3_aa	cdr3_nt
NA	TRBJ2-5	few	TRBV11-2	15	CASSPILGLQETQYF	TGTGCCAGCAGCCCTATTTTGGGCCTTCAAGAGACCCAGTACTTC
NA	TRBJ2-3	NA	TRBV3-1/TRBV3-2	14	CASSWRTGTDTQYF	TGTGCCAGCAGTTGGCGGACAGGCACAGATACGCAGTATTTT
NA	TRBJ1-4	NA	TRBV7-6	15	CASSLVGEGNEKLFF	TGTGCCAGCAGCTTAGTAGGGGAGGGAAATGAAAAACTGTTTTTT
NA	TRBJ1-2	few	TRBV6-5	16	CASSSSGWRGNYGYTF	TGTGCCAGCAGTTCTAGCGGGTGGCGGGGGAACTATGGCTACACCTTC
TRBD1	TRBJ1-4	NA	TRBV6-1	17	CASSEALQGAGNEKLFF	TGTGCCAGCAGTGAAGCGCTTCAGGGGGCAGGGAATGAAAAACTGTTTTTT
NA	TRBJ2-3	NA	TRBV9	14	CASSARTGTDTQYF	TGTGCCAGCAGCGCGCGGACAGGCACAGATACGCAGTATTTT
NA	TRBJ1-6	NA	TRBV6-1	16	CASSVGAISYNSPLHF	TGTGCCAGCAGTGTGGGGGCGATCTCCTATAATTCACCCCTCCACTTT
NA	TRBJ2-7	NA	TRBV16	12	CASSRAYDEQYF	TGTGCCAGCAGCCGAGCGTATGACGAGCAGTACTTC
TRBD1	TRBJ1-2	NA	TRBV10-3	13	CAISQTGGDGYTF	TGTGCCATCAGCCAGACAGGGGGCGATGGCTACACCTTC
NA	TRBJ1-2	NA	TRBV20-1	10	CSASVYGYTF	TGCAGTGCTAGTGTCTACGGCTACACCTTC
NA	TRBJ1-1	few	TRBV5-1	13	CASSLDRNTEAFF	TGCGCCAGCAGCTTAGACAGAAACACTGAAGCTTTCTTT
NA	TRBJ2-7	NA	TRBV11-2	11	CASSSFYEQYF	TGTGCCAGCAGCTCCTTCTACGAGCAGTACTTC
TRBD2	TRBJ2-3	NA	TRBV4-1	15	CASSRGLVGTDTQYF	TGCGCCAGCAGCCGTGGACTAGTCGGGACAGATACGCAGTATTTT
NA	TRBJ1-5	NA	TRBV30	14	CAWSAGGNNQPQHF	TGTGCCTGGAGTGCCGGAGGGAACAATCAGCCCCAGCATTTT
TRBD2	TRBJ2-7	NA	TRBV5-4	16	CASSLLLSGRNYEQYF	TGTGCCAGCAGCCTTCTACTTAGCGGGAGAAACTACGAGCAGTACTTC
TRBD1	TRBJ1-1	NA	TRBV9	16	CASSVGQGASNTEAFF	TGTGCCAGCAGCGTAGGACAGGGGGCATCGAACACTGAAGCTTTCTTT
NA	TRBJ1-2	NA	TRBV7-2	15	CASSSSGGPNYGYTF	TGTGCCAGCAGCTCGAGCGGGGGCCCTAACTATGGCTACACCTTC
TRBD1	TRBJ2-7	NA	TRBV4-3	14	CASSQGQGGGEQYF	TGCGCCAGCAGCCAAGGACAGGGCGGAGGCGAGCAGTACTTC
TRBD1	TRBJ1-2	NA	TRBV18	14	CASSPGTGDAGYTF	TGTGCCAGCTCACCAGGGACAGGGGATGCTGGCTACACCTTC
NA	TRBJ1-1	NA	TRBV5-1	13	CASSAADNTEAFF	TGCGCCAGCAGCGCCGCGGATAACACTGAAGCTTTCTTT
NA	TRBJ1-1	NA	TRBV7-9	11	CASSTQAEAFF	TGTGCCAGCAGCACACAGGCTGAAGCTTTCTTT
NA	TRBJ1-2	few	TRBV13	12	CASSLRVYGYTF	TGTGCCAGCAGCTTAAGAGTCTATGGCTACACCTTC
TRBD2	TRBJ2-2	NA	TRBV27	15	CAIFLRDYRTGELFF	TGTGCCATCTTTCTCCGGGACTATCGTACCGGGGAGCTGTTTTTT
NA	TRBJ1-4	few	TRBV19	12	CASSIRGEKLFF	TGTGCCAGTAGTATTAGGGGCGAAAAACTGTTTTTT
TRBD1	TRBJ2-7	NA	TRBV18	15	CASSRPGTGAYEQYF	TGTGCCAGCTCACGACCCGGGACAGGGGCCTACGAGCAGTACTTC
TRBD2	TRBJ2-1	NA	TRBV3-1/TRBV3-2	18	CASSPLILLAASYNEQFF	TGTGCCAGCAGTCCACTCATACTACTAGCGGCTTCCTACAATGAGCAGTTCTTC
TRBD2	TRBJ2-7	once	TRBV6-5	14	CASSRGLAAYEQYF	TGTGCCAGCAGTCGGGGACTAGCAGCCTACGAGCAGTACTTC
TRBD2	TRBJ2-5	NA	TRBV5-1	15	CASSSDLAGPETQYF	TGCGCCAGCAGCTCGGATCTAGCGGGGCCAGAGACCCAGTACTTC
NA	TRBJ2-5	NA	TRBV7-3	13	CASSLFREETQYF	TGTGCCAGCAGCTTATTCAGGGAAGAGACCCAGTACTTC
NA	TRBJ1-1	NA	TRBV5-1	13	CASSGQMNTEAFF	TGCGCCAGCAGCGGTCAGATGAACACTGAAGCTTTCTTT
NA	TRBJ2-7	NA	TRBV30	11	CAWATSYEQYF	TGTGCCTGGGCGACTTCCTACGAGCAGTACTTC
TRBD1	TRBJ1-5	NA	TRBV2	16	CASNTPPQGRNQPQHF	TGTGCCAGCAATACACCCCCACAGGGGAGGAATCAGCCCCAGCATTTT
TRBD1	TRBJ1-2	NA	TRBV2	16	CASSEGGGQLGFGYTF	TGTGCCAGCAGTGAAGGAGGGGGACAGCTGGGCTTTGGCTACACCTTC
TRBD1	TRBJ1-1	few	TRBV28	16	CASSSAGRGLDTEAFF	TGTGCCAGCAGTTCCGCCGGTAGGGGGCTCGACACTGAAGCTTTCTTT
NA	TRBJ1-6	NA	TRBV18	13	CASSPSDGAPLHF	TGTGCCAGCTCACCTAGTGACGGGGCACCCCTCCACTTT
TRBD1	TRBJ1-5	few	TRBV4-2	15	CASSQGDSLYQPQHF	TGTGCCAGCAGCCAAGGGGACAGTCTTTATCAGCCCCAGCATTTT
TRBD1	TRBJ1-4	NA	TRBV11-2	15	CASSTYRGRDEKLFF	TGTGCCAGCAGCACCTACAGGGGGCGCGATGAAAAACTGTTTTTT
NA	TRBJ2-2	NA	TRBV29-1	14	CSVSSIANTGELFF	TGCAGCGTAAGCTCCATCGCGAACACCGGGGAGCTGTTTTTT
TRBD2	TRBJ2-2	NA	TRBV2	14	CASSSGRAIGELFF	TGTGCCAGCAGTAGCGGGAGGGCCATCGGGGAGCTGTTTTTT
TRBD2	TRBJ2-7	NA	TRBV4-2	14	CASSQDGRAYEQYF	TGTGCCAGCAGCCAAGACGGGAGGGCCTACGAGCAGTACTTC
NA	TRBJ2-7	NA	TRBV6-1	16	CASSVAGTLSSYEQYF	TGTGCCAGCAGTGTCGCCGGGACTCTTAGCTCCTACGAGCAGTACTTC
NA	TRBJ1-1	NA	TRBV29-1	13	CSVDWVGSTEAFF	TGCAGCGTTGATTGGGTAGGGAGCACTGAAGCTTTCTTT
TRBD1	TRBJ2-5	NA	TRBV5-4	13	CASSRGGIETQYF	TGTGCCAGCAGTAGAGGGGGCATTGAGACCCAGTACTTC
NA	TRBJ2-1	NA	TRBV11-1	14	CASTDRSSYNEQFF	TGTGCCAGCACCGACAGGAGCTCCTACAATGAGCAGTTCTTC